This passage covers 19 T cell receptor beta chains from one sample sequenced in a study of T cells in Graves' hyperthyroidism and ophthalmopathy. Regions amplified from RNA transcripts were the TCR beta CDR3 regions. The primer set for the first-round RT-PCR of the TCR CDR3 was HTBI. TCRdb processed the multiplex PCR reads anew with MiXCR; each CDR3 protein has one entry. This table holds roughly 500,000 distinct CDR3 sequences, about 22% found once. Sequencing was carried out using blood. These receptors were taken from a woman in her 70s with Graves' ophthalmopathy.

V and J are TRBV7-8 and TRBJ1-5; maybe TRBD1 (5 bases). Trimming shortened V by 5 bases and J by 5 bases, and 19 bases separated the two germline ends. The germline gives CDR1 SGHVS, CDR2 FQNEAQ. The CDR3 extends over 16 amino acids. The CDR3, as DNA: TGTGCCAGCAGCCAGAGGTGGGGGAAGGGAGATCAGCCCCAGCATTTT. As protein: CASSQRWGKGDQPQHF.

J is TRBJ1-1 and V is TRBV5-1; D is perhaps TRBD1 (5 bases). Germline CDR1 SGHRS, CDR2 YFSETQ. This CDR3 is 15 amino acids long. The ends were cut back, 0 bases at V and 3 bases at J, with 12 bases in the middle. The CDR3 loop is CASSLAGGLDTEAFF. CDR3 nucleotide sequence: TGCGCCAGCAGCTTGGCGGGGGGGTTGGACACTGAAGCTTTCTTT.

The CDR3 DNA reads TGCAGCGCTGGTACGACAGGGGATAGCAATCAGCCCCAGCATTTT. It specifies CSAGTTGDSNQPQHF. This chain connects TRBV29-1 to TRBJ1-5, with 8 nucleotides matching TRBD1. Germline lookup yields CDR1 SQVTM and CDR2 ANQGSEA. This CDR3 contains 15 residues. The V segment lost 7 bases and the J segment 0 bases; nucleotides outside the gene matches: 8.

The chain couples TRBV20-1 to TRBJ1-1; D remains unclear. The V and J ends lost 4 bases and 4 bases respectively, with 16 bases between them. The germline V gene encodes CDR1 DFQATT and CDR2 SNEGSKA (reference sequence). The CDR3 is made up of 14 amino acids. The CDR3 DNA is TGCAGTGCTAAAGGAGGACGTATTACCACTGAAGCTTTCTTT. Its protein is CSAKGGRITTEAFF.

The table lists this clonotype with many counts. The chain uses TRBV7-2 and TRBJ2-3; the match to TRBD2 covers 7 bases. V was pared by 5 bases and J by 4 bases, with 9 bases of the junction left unmatched. The germline V gene has CDR1 SGHTA and CDR2 FQGNSA. CDR3 size: 15 residues. CDR3 residues: CASSAHGAGADTQYF. As DNA, the CDR3 is TGTGCCAGCAGCGCTCACGGGGCGGGAGCAGATACGCAGTATTTT.

This clonotype occurred a few times. The rearrangement joins TRBV10-3 to TRBJ2-3; D is uncertain. CDR3 length: 14 amino acids. The germline V gene encodes CDR1 ENHRY and CDR2 SYGVKD. The ends were cut back, 1 base at V and 3 bases at J, with 8 bases in the middle. For the CDR3, the DNA is TGTGCCATCAGTGAGTTCACTTCAACAGATACGCAGTATTTT. It yields the protein CAISEFTSTDTQYF.

This chain links TRBV7-8 with TRBJ1-2; D call uncertain. V lost 1 base, J lost 0 bases, and 9 bases lay in between. The germline V gene encodes CDR1 SGHVS and CDR2 FQNEAQ. The CDR3 loop spans 15 amino acids. CDR3 amino acids: CASSLVETANYGYTF. CDR3 nucleotide sequence: TGTGCCAGCAGCTTAGTGGAGACCGCTAACTATGGCTACACCTTC.

The rearrangement uses TRBV11-2 and TRBJ2-7; no firm D call. CDR3 length: 12 amino acids. V was shortened by 3 bases and J by 1 base, with 4 bases between the two germline ends. CDR1 and CDR2 (germline): SGHAT, FQNNGV. For the CDR3, the DNA is TGTGCCAGCAGCTTTTGGTCCTACGAGCAGTACTTC. It yields the protein CASSFWSYEQYF.

This chain connects TRBV12-3 or TRBV12-4 to TRBJ2-2; D not certain. This CDR3 is 14 amino acids long. The ends were cut back, 3 bases at V and 5 bases at J, with 10 bases in the middle. CDR3 in DNA: TGTGCCAGCAGTTTTAGTTCCCGAACCGGGGAGCTGTTTTTT. Residues: CASSFSSRTGELFF.

The chain joins TRBV24-1 to TRBJ1-2, with 10 positions matching TRBD1. CDR1 is KGHDR and CDR2 is SFDVKD in the germline V gene. The V segment lost 4 bases and the J segment 6 bases; nucleotides outside the gene matches: 1. The CDR3 loop spans 13 amino acids. For the CDR3, the DNA is TGTGCCACCAGTGAGGGACAGGGGAATGGCTACACCTTC. Translated, it gives CATSEGQGNGYTF.

The chain combines TRBV5-4 with TRBJ2-3, with 11 bases that match TRBD2. V trimming: 4 bases; J trimming: 3 bases; junction bases outside the gene matches: 7. Germline V gives CDR1 SGHNT, CDR2 YYREEE (reference sequence). This CDR3 has 16 amino acids. The CDR3 is CASSPRTSGWTDTQYF. The CDR3 region has the DNA TGTGCCAGCAGCCCCCGGACTAGCGGGTGGACAGATACGCAGTATTTT.

This clonotype turned up a few times. The gene calls are TRBV2 and TRBJ1-6, with D unclear. CDR1 and CDR2 from the germline V gene are SNHLY and FYNNEI. The CDR3 is 14 amino acids. The ends were cut back, 8 bases at V and 0 bases at J, with 8 bases in the middle. In DNA form, the CDR3 reads TGTGCCAGCGGGGAGAGCTCCTATAATTCACCCCTCCACTTT. This encodes CASGESSYNSPLHF. Full variable domain (missing parts from reference TRBV2 and TRBJ1-6): EPEVTQTPSHQVTQMGQEVILRCVPISNHLYFYWYRQILGQKVEFLVSFYNNEISEKSEIFDDQFSVERPDGSNFTLKIRSTKLEDSAMYFCASGESSYNSPLHFGNGTRLTVT.

As concerns this clonotype: One junction end does not reproduce the germline sequence, and a read error may be involved. The chain uses TRBV11-2 and TRBJ2-5, with 8 bases fitting TRBD1. The CDR3 covers 15 residues. Germline V lookup: CDR1 SGHAT, CDR2 FQNNGV. The CDR3 DNA sequence: TGTGCCAGCAGCACCCCGGGACAGGCCCAAGGGACCCAGTACTTC. Encoded protein: CASSTPGQAQGTQYF.

DNA for the CDR3: TGTGCCAGCAGCTTAGACACCCGCTCTGGAAACACCATATATTTT. Amino acid sequence: CASSLDTRSGNTIYF. The rearrangement joins TRBV7-2 to TRBJ1-3; D gene uncertain. CDR1 SGHTA and CDR2 FQGNSA come from the germline V gene. The CDR3 loop spans 15 amino acids. Trimming left V 1 base short and J 0 bases short, with 7 bases between.

The V gene is TRBV18, the J gene TRBJ2-7, with D perhaps TRBD2 (5 bases). Per germline, CDR1 KGHSH and CDR2 LQKENI. The CDR3 spans 12 residues. V dropped 1 base and J dropped 6 bases, with 7 bases sitting between them. Here the CDR3 DNA reads TGTGCCAGCTCACCACAGGCGGGCGAGCAGTACTTC. This sequence encodes CASSPQAGEQYF.

This clonotype was seen only a few times. The chain recombines TRBV28 with TRBJ2-3; no clear D. Trimming shortened V by 5 bases and J by 4 bases, and 13 bases separated the two germline ends. The CDR3 covers 14 residues. In germline, CDR1 is MDHEN, CDR2 SYDVKM. CDR3 residues: CASSVPVGADTQYF. The CDR3 DNA sequence: TGTGCCAGCAGTGTACCCGTCGGAGCAGATACGCAGTATTTT.

This chain joins TRBV6-9 and TRBJ2-3, with D possibly being TRBD2 (6 bases). The CDR3 sequence is 14 residues long. Trimming shortened V by 8 bases and J by 4 bases, and 16 bases separated the two germline ends. The germline V gene encodes CDR1 MNHGY and CDR2 SVAAGI. The CDR3 bases are TGTGCCAGCGGTTGGAACGGGGGAGCAGATACGCAGTATTTT. Amino acid sequence: CASGWNGGADTQYF.

This clonotype showed up many times. The chain has TRBV3-1 and TRBJ1-1, with D uncertain. The CDR3 has 13 residues. The germline CDR1 and CDR2 sequences are LGHDT and YNNKEL (reference sequence). Trimming cost V 5 bases and J 4 bases, with 11 bases left between them. The CDR3 coding sequence is TGTGCCAGCAGCACCCCAGCGGCCACTGAAGCTTTCTTT. Protein: CASSTPAATEAFF.

This clonotype was observed a handful of times. The chain couples TRBV20-1 to TRBJ2-7; 11 bases fit TRBD1. J gave up 2 bases and V 6 bases, and 6 bases lay outside the gene matches. Germline CDR1 is DFQATT and CDR2 is SNEGSKA (reference sequence). The CDR3 has 14 residues. CDR3: CSARDRGWTYEQYF. The CDR3 DNA is TGCAGTGCACGGGACAGGGGGTGGACCTACGAGCAGTACTTC.